The clone carrying this TCR beta chain was recorded a few times. Its antigen is not known. Germline V gene data show CDR1 as SGHTA and CDR2 as FQGNSA. This CDR3 spans 12 amino acids. V was cut by 2 bases and J by 6 bases, with 7 bases left in between. This record comes from a study of monozygotic twins with cystic fibrosis. Clones were read by immunoSEQ multiplex PCR, and TCRdb kept only the in-frame ones, dropping some. The profile shows around 34,000 clones, approximately 72% of them singletons. Study-wide points: Shared CDR3 numbers were not associated with age, concordance or severity. J usage was most co-twin-similar in 8 of 16 pairs, V in 13.

The sequence came from a girl aged 10-17 years with cystic fibrosis. The chain recombines TRBV7-2 with TRBJ1-1; no reliable D call. The sample was blood. CDR3: CASSLLGAEAFF. The CDR3, as DNA: TGTGCCAGCAGCTTACTTGGAGCTGAAGCTTTCTTT.